What follows are 16 T cell receptor beta chains derived from one specimen sequenced in a study of T-cell memory formation after mild COVID-19. A single record per CDR3 protein comes from TCRdb applying MiXCR to the 5' RACE reads. The sample carries more than 200,000 distinct CDR3 sequences, around 15% recorded once. The sample consisted of PBMCs or a T cell subset sorted from them (not recorded which). The receptors were sampled from a man aged 18 to 29 who had mild COVID-19 (a few samples of this study predate the infection). Cell type and time point are not known.

V gene TRBV18 combines with J gene TRBJ1-5, with 7 bases aligning to TRBD1. V trimming: 3 bases; J trimming: 7 bases; junction bases outside the gene matches: 6. Germline V lookup: CDR1 KGHSH, CDR2 LQKENI. This CDR3 has 14 amino acids. The CDR3 region is CASSPDRVKQPQHF. The CDR3 DNA reads as TGTGCCAGCTCACCTGACAGGGTGAAACAGCCCCAGCATTTT.

The sample holds a few counts of this clonotype. The chain recombines TRBV3-1 with TRBJ2-1; D may correspond to TRBD1 or TRBD2 (5 bases each). Trimming shortened V by 2 bases and J by 6 bases, and 8 bases separated the two germline ends. Germline CDR1 is LGHDT and CDR2 is YNNKEL (reference sequence). The CDR3 consists of 13 residues. The CDR3 DNA reads as TGTGCCAGCAGCCAACATGGGGGCAATGAGCAGTTCTTC. It is translated as CASSQHGGNEQFF.

The genes are TRBV7-2 and TRBJ2-1; no clear D gene. The germline V gene has CDR1 SGHTA and CDR2 FQGNSA. CDR3 length: 13 amino acids. V dropped 4 bases and J dropped 10 bases, with 14 bases sitting between them. Written as DNA, the CDR3 is TGTGCCAGCAGCTCCCGTCCTGGGTGGGAGCAGTTCTTC. It yields the protein CASSSRPGWEQFF.

This clonotype was counted between two and nine times. CDR3 nucleotides: TGCGCCAGCAGCTTGGTAGCGGGGGTCGGCGAGCAGTACGTC. This translates into CASSLVAGVGEQYV. This chain connects TRBV5-1 to TRBJ2-7, with 9 nucleotides matching TRBD2. Germline-derived CDR1 and CDR2 are SGHRS and YFSETQ. This CDR3 has 14 amino acids. J gave up 6 bases and V 0 bases, and 4 bases lay outside the gene matches.

The V gene is TRBV4-3, the J gene TRBJ2-1; no definite D call. V gave up 1 base and J gave up 6 bases, with 10 bases separating them. The CDR3 covers 14 residues. Germline V lookup: CDR1 LGHNA, CDR2 YSLEER. The CDR3: CASSQVRESNEQFF. The CDR3 DNA sequence: TGCGCCAGCAGCCAAGTAAGGGAATCCAATGAGCAGTTCTTC.

The chain's CDR3 is CASSPASWNYGYTF. The CDR3 DNA reads TGCGCCAGCAGTCCGGCGTCGTGGAACTATGGCTACACCTTC. V is TRBV5-1 and J is TRBJ1-2; the D is unclear. This CDR3 comprises 14 residues. V lost 5 bases and J 2 bases, leaving 13 bases between the germline ends. The V gene's germline CDR1 is SGHRS and CDR2 YFSETQ.

This clonotype has just a few counts. The gene calls are TRBV6-6 and TRBJ2-1; D gene unclear. The CDR3 covers 11 residues. V lost 2 bases, J lost 10 bases, and 6 bases lay in between. Germline CDR1 is MNHNY and CDR2 is SVGAGI (reference sequence). The chain's CDR3 is CASSYGAEQFF. The CDR3 DNA reads TGTGCCAGCAGTTACGGAGCGGAGCAGTTCTTC.

This clonotype was observed a handful of times. This chain connects TRBV18 to TRBJ1-1; 9 bases map to TRBD1. Losses at the gene ends were 3 bases for V and 3 bases for J; bases not matched to a gene: 5. CDR1 is KGHSH and CDR2 is LQKENI in the germline V gene. The length of the CDR3 is 15 residues. The CDR3 protein is CASSPGTGWDTEAFF. CDR3 sequence (DNA): TGTGCCAGCTCACCTGGGACAGGGTGGGACACTGAAGCTTTCTTT.

This clonotype was found a few times. The chain couples TRBV7-9 to TRBJ1-6; D uncertain. Germline CDR1 and CDR2: SEHNR and FQNEAQ (reference sequence). CDR3 length equals 14 residues. V was trimmed by 3 bases and J by 6 bases, leaving 9 bases between them. CDR3 sequence reads: CASSLSGRNSPLHF. CDR3 bases: TGTGCCAGCAGCTTGAGTGGCCGTAATTCACCCCTCCACTTT.

A note on this clonotype: A much larger clone lies a single base off, so this may be a read error. The chain employs TRBV29-1 and TRBJ2-2; the D gene could be TRBD1 or TRBD2 (6 bases each). Germline V gene sequence: CDR1 SQVTM, CDR2 ANQGSEA. The CDR3 totals 12 residues. The CDR3, as DNA: TGTGCCGGGGGCCCTAACCCCGGGGAGCTGTTTTTT. Amino acid sequence: CAGGPNPGELFF.

This clonotype was recorded a few times. The chain recombines TRBV19 with TRBJ2-2, with 9 nucleotides matching TRBD1. The CDR3 runs to 14 residues. V shed 10 bases and J 3 bases; nucleotides not matched to a gene: 6. The V gene's germline CDR1 is LNHDA and CDR2 SQIVND (reference sequence). CDR3 amino acids: CATMDRGDTGELFF. CDR3 DNA: TGTGCCACCATGGACAGGGGAGACACCGGGGAGCTGTTTTTT. The full variable domain, rest sourced from reference TRBV19 and TRBJ2-2, is DGGITQSPKYLFRKEGQNVTLSCEQNLNHDAMYWYRQDPGQGLRLIYYSQIVNDFQKGDIAEGYSVSREKKESFPLTVTSAQKNPTAFYLCATMDRGDTGELFFGEGSRLTVL.

This clonotype was recorded a few times. The rearrangement uses TRBV7-3 and TRBJ1-1; D call uncertain. From germline, CDR1 is SGHTA and CDR2 FQGTGA. Trimming shortened V by 1 base and J by 11 bases, and 11 bases separated the two germline ends. The CDR3 contains 12 residues. The CDR3 nucleotides read TGTGCCAGCAGCTTAATAGGTGGAGAGGCTTTCTTT. Translated: CASSLIGGEAFF.

The gene calls are TRBV25-1 and TRBJ2-5, with D perhaps matching TRBD1 or TRBD2 (5 bases each). Trimming pared 7 bases from V and 3 bases from J, leaving 12 bases between. Germline CDR1 and CDR2: MGHDK and SYGVNS. There are 13 residues in the CDR3. Here the CDR3 reads CASNRDVKETQYF. The CDR3 DNA is TGTGCCAGCAATCGGGACGTAAAAGAGACCCAGTACTTC.

This clonotype was observed a few times. The chain links TRBV12-3 or TRBV12-4 to TRBJ2-1; 10 bases map to TRBD2. CDR3 length: 17 residues. The junction had 11 bases not matched to a gene; V was cut back by 1 base and J by 8 bases. CDR3 sequence reads: CASSLGLAGVRFDEQFF. Here the CDR3 DNA reads TGTGCCAGCAGTTTAGGGCTAGCGGGGGTTAGATTTGATGAGCAGTTCTTC.

The rearrangement links TRBV20-1 to TRBJ1-1; no clear D. Germline values: CDR1 DFQATT, CDR2 SNEGSKA (reference sequence). This CDR3 contains 14 residues. Trimming took 7 bases from V and 3 from J, leaving 18 bases between them. The CDR3: CSVPQPGLDTEAFF. The CDR3, as DNA: TGCAGTGTTCCTCAGCCGGGCTTGGACACTGAAGCTTTCTTT.

This clonotype was recorded a few times. This chain connects TRBV15 to TRBJ2-3, with D tentatively TRBD1 (5 bases). The V end was cut by 1 base, the J end by 4 bases, with 9 bases between. This CDR3 is 14 amino acids long. Germline CDR1 LNHNV, CDR2 YYDKDF (reference sequence). In DNA, the CDR3 is TGTGCCACCAGCAGAGGTTCAGGGTCAGATACGCAGTATTTT. Translation gives CATSRGSGSDTQYF.